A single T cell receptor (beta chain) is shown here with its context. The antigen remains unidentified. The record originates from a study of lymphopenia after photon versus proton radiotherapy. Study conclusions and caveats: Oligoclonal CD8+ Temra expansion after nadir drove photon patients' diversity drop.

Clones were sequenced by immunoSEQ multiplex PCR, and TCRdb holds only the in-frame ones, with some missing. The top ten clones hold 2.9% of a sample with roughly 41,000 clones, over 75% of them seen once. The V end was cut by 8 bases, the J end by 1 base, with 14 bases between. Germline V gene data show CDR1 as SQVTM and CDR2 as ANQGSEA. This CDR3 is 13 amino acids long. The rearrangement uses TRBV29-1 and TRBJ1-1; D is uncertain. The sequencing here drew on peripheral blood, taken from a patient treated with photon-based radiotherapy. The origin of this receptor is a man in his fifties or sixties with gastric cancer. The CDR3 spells CSTIHYSNTEAFF. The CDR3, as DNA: TGCAGCACCATACACTATTCGAACACTGAAGCTTTCTTT. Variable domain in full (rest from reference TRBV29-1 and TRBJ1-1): SAVISQKPSRDICQRGTSLTIQCQVDSQVTMMFWYRQQPGQSLTLIATANQGSEATYESGFVIDKFPISRPNLTFSTLTVSNMSPEDSSIYLCSTIHYSNTEAFFGQGTRLTVV.